Listed below are T cell receptor beta chains from one sample, sequenced in a study of blood T cell repertoires in COVID-19. The repertoire was sequenced with immunoSEQ multiplex PCR; TCRdb's copy has only in-frame clones and lacks some. The repertoire has approximately 140,000 clones, roughly 91% of them found once; the top ten carry roughly 18%. Sequenced material: peripheral blood. The source is a man aged 50-60 years with active or convalescent COVID-19. Both conserved end residues are part of each CDR3. The order of the fields is clone size, D gene, J gene, CDR3 length, V gene, CDR3 DNA, CDR3 protein. D genes are given only for firm matches. Size is omitted from some rows. Given values are once, few, many or a class for expanded clones.

size: many; D: TRBD2; J: TRBJ2-5; length: 16; V: TRBV19; DNA: TGTGCCAGTAGAGACTTAGCGGGGGGTCCCGAAGAGACCCAGTACTTC; CDR3: CASRDLAGGPEETQYF
size: .; D: TRBD1; J: TRBJ2-3; length: 13; V: TRBV5-6; DNA: TGTGCCAGCAGCACCCTTAGGGGGCATACGCAGTATTTT; CDR3: CASSTLRGHTQYF
size: .; D: .; J: TRBJ2-5; length: 17; V: TRBV5-5; DNA: TGTGCCAGCAGCTCCTTTGGAGTGGGGCGCGGTCAAGAGACCCAGTACTTC; CDR3: CASSSFGVGRGQETQYF
size: .; D: TRBD2; J: TRBJ2-5; length: 12; V: TRBV7-2; DNA: TGTGCCAGCAGCTTCCTAGCGGGACGCCAGTACTTC; CDR3: CASSFLAGRQYF
size: .; D: TRBD2; J: TRBJ2-5; length: 15; V: TRBV7-8; DNA: TGTGCCAGCAGCGGGAGGACTAGCGGGGGAGAGACCCAGTACTTC; CDR3: CASSGRTSGGETQYF
size: .; D: .; J: TRBJ2-5; length: 15; V: TRBV6-2/TRBV6-3; DNA: TGTGCCAGCAGTTACCCAACAGGGACCGGAGAGACCCAGTACTTC; CDR3: CASSYPTGTGETQYF
size: .; D: .; J: TRBJ1-5; length: 13; V: TRBV5-1; DNA: TGCGCCAGCAGCTTAATGGGAGGCGAGCCCCAGCATTTT; CDR3: CASSLMGGEPQHF
size: .; D: TRBD1; J: TRBJ1-1; length: 15; V: TRBV7-9; DNA: TGTGCCAGCAGACAGGGGGGGTCCACGGGCACTGAAGCTTTCTTT; CDR3: CASRQGGSTGTEAFF
size: .; D: TRBD1; J: TRBJ1-2; length: 15; V: TRBV5-6; DNA: TGTGCCAGCAGCGCTATAACAGGGGTGGGCTATGGCTACACCTTC; CDR3: CASSAITGVGYGYTF
size: .; D: TRBD1; J: TRBJ2-7; length: 14; V: TRBV7-2; DNA: TGTGCCAGCAGCCCCAGACAGGGGGCTATCGAGCAGTACTTC; CDR3: CASSPRQGAIEQYF
size: .; D: TRBD2; J: TRBJ2-3; length: 14; V: TRBV30; DNA: TGTGCCTGGAGTACCGGGACTAGCGGGGATACGCAGTATTTT; CDR3: CAWSTGTSGDTQYF
size: .; D: .; J: TRBJ2-6; length: 16; V: TRBV19; DNA: TGTGCCAGTAGTATCTTGCGGGGTTCTGGGGCCAACGTCCTGACTTTC; CDR3: CASSILRGSGANVLTF
size: .; D: .; J: TRBJ1-2; length: 13; V: TRBV29-1; DNA: TGCAGCGTTGAAGTCATACGGAACTATGGCTACACCTTC; CDR3: CSVEVIRNYGYTF
size: .; D: .; J: TRBJ2-7; length: 14; V: TRBV3-1/TRBV3-2; DNA: TGTGCCAGCAGCCAAGATAGACGGGGCTACGAGCAGTACTTC; CDR3: CASSQDRRGYEQYF
size: .; D: .; J: TRBJ2-7; length: 15; V: TRBV3-1/TRBV3-2; DNA: TGTGCCAGCAGCCACGGGGATTTGCACTACTACGAGCAGTACTTC; CDR3: CASSHGDLHYYEQYF
size: .; D: .; J: TRBJ1-3; length: 16; V: TRBV19; DNA: TGTGCCAGTAGTCAATTTTGGGCCAGCTCTGGAAACACCATATATTTT; CDR3: CASSQFWASSGNTIYF
size: few; D: .; J: TRBJ2-5; length: 13; V: TRBV6-1; DNA: TGTGCCAGCAGTGAACTAGCCCAAGAGACCCAGTACTTC; CDR3: CASSELAQETQYF
size: .; D: .; J: TRBJ2-7; length: 14; V: TRBV27; DNA: TGTGCCAGCAGATTCTCGAGACAGGAAGGCGAGCAGTACTTC; CDR3: CASRFSRQEGEQYF
size: .; D: TRBD1; J: TRBJ1-2; length: 14; V: TRBV30; DNA: TGTGCCTGCAGAGCCCCGGGACAGGGGATCGGCTACACCTTC; CDR3: CACRAPGQGIGYTF
size: .; D: TRBD2; J: TRBJ2-3; length: 13; V: TRBV14; DNA: TGTGCCAGCAGCCCGATTAGCGGGGGGCCCGCCTATTTT; CDR3: CASSPISGGPAYF
size: .; D: .; J: TRBJ1-6; length: 14; V: TRBV6-1; DNA: TGTGCCAGCAGTGAAGCTTCGGTAAATTCACCCCTCCACTTT; CDR3: CASSEASVNSPLHF
size: .; D: .; J: TRBJ1-2; length: 13; V: TRBV18; DNA: TGTGCCAGCTCACCCGGGGTCCGGGATGGCTACACCTTC; CDR3: CASSPGVRDGYTF
size: .; D: .; J: TRBJ2-7; length: 13; V: TRBV19; DNA: TGTGCCAGTAGTGGCAGGGTATCCTACGAGCAGTACTTC; CDR3: CASSGRVSYEQYF
size: .; D: TRBD1; J: TRBJ2-5; length: 13; V: TRBV2; DNA: TGTGCCAGCACCGGGACAGGGCAAGAGACCCAGTACTTC; CDR3: CASTGTGQETQYF
size: .; D: .; J: TRBJ1-1; length: 17; V: TRBV5-6; DNA: TGTGCCAGCAGCTTGGGAGTCCGGGAAGCCCAGAACACTGAAGCTTTCTTT; CDR3: CASSLGVREAQNTEAFF
size: .; D: .; J: TRBJ1-1; length: 13; V: TRBV6-5; DNA: TGTGCCAGCAGGATAGGGAGGGACACTGAAGCTTTCTTT; CDR3: CASRIGRDTEAFF
size: .; D: TRBD2; J: TRBJ2-7; length: 16; V: TRBV10-2; DNA: TGCGCCAGCTGGGCAGCCTCGACTAGCGGAGCCTACGAGCAGTACTTC; CDR3: CASWAASTSGAYEQYF
size: .; D: .; J: TRBJ2-3; length: 16; V: TRBV5-1; DNA: TGCGCCAGCAGCTTAACAGGGGAGGTGCTCCAATGGGCGCAGTATTTT; CDR3: CASSLTGEVLQWAQYF
size: .; D: TRBD2; J: TRBJ2-1; length: 16; V: TRBV11-3; DNA: TGTGCCAGCAGCTACGGACTAGCGGGATCGTGGAATGAGCAGTTCTTC; CDR3: CASSYGLAGSWNEQFF
size: .; D: TRBD1; J: TRBJ1-1; length: 16; V: TRBV19; DNA: TGTGCCAGTAGTATCCCTTCGCCGACAGGGCCCACTGAAGCTTTCTTT; CDR3: CASSIPSPTGPTEAFF
size: .; D: TRBD1; J: TRBJ1-5; length: 15; V: TRBV7-4; DNA: TGTGCCAGCAGCTTCCGGGACAGGCAAGGGCAGCCCCAGCATTTT; CDR3: CASSFRDRQGQPQHF
size: .; D: TRBD1; J: TRBJ2-5; length: 13; V: TRBV6-5; DNA: TGTGCCACCGCGACAGGGCTGGAGGAGACCCAGTACTTC; CDR3: CATATGLEETQYF
size: .; D: TRBD2; J: TRBJ2-7; length: 15; V: TRBV28; DNA: TGTGCCAGCACCCCCCCCGGGGGGGCTCTCTACGAGCAGTACTTC; CDR3: CASTPPGGALYEQYF
size: .; D: .; J: TRBJ2-5; length: 14; V: TRBV7-2; DNA: TGTGCCAGCAGCCTGGACCGGCGAGGGGAGACCCAGTACTTC; CDR3: CASSLDRRGETQYF
size: .; D: .; J: TRBJ1-5; length: 13; V: TRBV7-8; DNA: TGTGCCAGCAGCTTCCAGGGGCATCAGCCCCAGCATTTT; CDR3: CASSFQGHQPQHF
size: .; D: .; J: TRBJ1-2; length: 14; V: TRBV10-2; DNA: TGCGCCAGCAGTGACGGTGTCAGCGACTATGGCTACACCTTC; CDR3: CASSDGVSDYGYTF
size: .; D: .; J: TRBJ2-7; length: 15; V: TRBV5-4; DNA: TGTGCCAGCAGCTTGGTTAGCGGCCGCCACTACGAGCAGTACTTC; CDR3: CASSLVSGRHYEQYF
size: .; D: .; J: TRBJ2-5; length: 16; V: TRBV12-2; DNA: TGTGCAAGTCGCACAATCCATCACAGGGGCCAATGGACCCAGTACTTC; CDR3: CASRTIHHRGQWTQYF
size: .; D: .; J: TRBJ2-2; length: 12; V: TRBV24-1; DNA: TGTGCCACCAGTGACTCGACCGGGGAGCTGTTTTTT; CDR3: CATSDSTGELFF
size: .; D: .; J: TRBJ2-1; length: 14; V: TRBV9; DNA: TGTGCCAGCAGCGTAGGAGGGCCCTACAATGAGCAGTTCTTC; CDR3: CASSVGGPYNEQFF